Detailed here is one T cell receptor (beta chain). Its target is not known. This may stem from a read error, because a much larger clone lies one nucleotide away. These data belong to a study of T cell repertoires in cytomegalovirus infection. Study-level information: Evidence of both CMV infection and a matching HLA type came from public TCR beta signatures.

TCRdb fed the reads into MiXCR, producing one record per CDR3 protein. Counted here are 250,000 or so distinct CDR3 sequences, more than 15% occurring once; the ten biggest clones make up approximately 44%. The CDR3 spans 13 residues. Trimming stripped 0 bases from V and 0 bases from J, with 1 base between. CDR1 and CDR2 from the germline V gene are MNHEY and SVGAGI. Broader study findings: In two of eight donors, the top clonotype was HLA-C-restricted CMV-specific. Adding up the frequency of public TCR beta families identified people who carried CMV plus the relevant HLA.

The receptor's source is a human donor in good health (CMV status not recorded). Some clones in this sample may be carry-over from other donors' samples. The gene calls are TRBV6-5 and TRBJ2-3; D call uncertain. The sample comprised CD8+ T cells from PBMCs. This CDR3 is CASSYSSTDTQYF. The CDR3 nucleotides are TGTGCCAGCAGTTACTCAAGCACAGATACGCAGTATTTT.